This T cell receptor beta chain was sequenced for a study of T cells in Graves' hyperthyroidism and ophthalmopathy. This clonotype was counted ten times or more. Amplification targeted TCR beta CDR3 regions from RNA transcripts. HTBI primers were used for first-round RT-PCR of the TCR CDR3. TCRdb used MiXCR to reprocess the multiplex PCR reads, holding one entry per CDR3 protein. This table holds approximately 590,000 distinct CDR3 sequences, about 15% found once. Specimen: blood. This TCR was recovered from a woman aged 25 to 39 with Graves' hyperthyroidism.

The CDR3 loop is CARGGLHNEQFF. The CDR3 nucleotides read TGTGCCAGGGGGGGACTCCATAATGAGCAGTTCTTC. The chain employs TRBV2 and TRBJ2-1; D may be TRBD2 (6 bases). V shed 9 bases and J shed 7 bases, with 13 bases lying between them. Germline assignment: CDR1 SNHLY and CDR2 FYNNEI. CDR3 length: 12 amino acids.